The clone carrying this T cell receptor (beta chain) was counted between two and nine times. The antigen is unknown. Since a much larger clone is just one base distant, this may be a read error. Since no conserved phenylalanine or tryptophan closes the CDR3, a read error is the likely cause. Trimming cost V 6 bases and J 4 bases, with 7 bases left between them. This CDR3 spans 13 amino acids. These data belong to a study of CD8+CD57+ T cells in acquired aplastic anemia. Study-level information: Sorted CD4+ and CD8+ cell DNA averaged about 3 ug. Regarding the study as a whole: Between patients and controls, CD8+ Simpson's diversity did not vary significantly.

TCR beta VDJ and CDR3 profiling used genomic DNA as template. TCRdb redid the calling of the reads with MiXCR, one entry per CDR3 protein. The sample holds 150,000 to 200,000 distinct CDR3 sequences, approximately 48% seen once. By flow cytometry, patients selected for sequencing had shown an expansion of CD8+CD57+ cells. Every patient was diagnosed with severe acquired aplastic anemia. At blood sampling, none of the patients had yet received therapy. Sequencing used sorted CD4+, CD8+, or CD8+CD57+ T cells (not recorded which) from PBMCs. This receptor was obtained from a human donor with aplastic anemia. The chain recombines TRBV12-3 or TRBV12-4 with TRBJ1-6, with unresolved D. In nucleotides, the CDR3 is TGTGCCAGCAGCACGGATTATAATTCACCCCTCCACTCT. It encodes CASSTDYNSPLHS.